This TCR beta chain was captured in a study of CD8+ T cells in alopecia areata. At the level of the study: At a dose of 5 to 10 mg twice daily, oral tofacitinib was given to treated patients.

Treatment described: oral pan-JAK inhibitor, 5-10 mg twice daily. Using a FACSAria, the CD4+ and CD8+ T cells were sorted from the PBMCs. In regard to this clone: The antigen remains undetermined.

The study's findings and limits: Scalp samples also yield sequences of resident alphabeta T cells from normal skin.

RNA extraction was followed by reverse transcription into cDNA, which acted as the sequencing template. Using immunoSEQ multiplex PCR, the repertoire was profiled, and TCRdb retains in-frame clones only, with some absent. The data contain under 300,000 clones, about 60% of them singletons. J was trimmed by 8 bases and V by 7 bases; bases with no gene match: 7. The CDR3 has 13 residues. The germline CDR1 and CDR2 sequences are ENHRY and SYGVKD. The sequenced sample was CD4+ T cells sorted from blood, obtained around week 53, from a patient treated with tofacitinib. This sequence originates from a human donor with alopecia areata. The rearrangement uses TRBV10-3 and TRBJ2-4; 8 bases are shared with TRBD2. CDR3 amino acids: CAINRETSDIQYF. Written as DNA, the CDR3 is TGTGCCATCAATAGGGAGACTAGCGACATTCAGTACTTC.